Listed here is a single T cell receptor beta chain. Its matching antigen is unknown. The data belong to a study of T-cell memory formation after mild COVID-19. Study-wide findings and caveats: Most CD4+ clones that shrank were in CM and EM, while CD8+ ones turned up in EMRA.

Amplification by 5'RACE using constant-segment primers produced TCR alpha and TCR beta cDNA libraries that carried sample barcodes and UMIs. In TCRdb, the 5' RACE reads were re-called with MiXCR into one record per CDR3 protein. The data show roughly 410,000 distinct CDR3 sequences, with 24% seen just once and 8.5% to 10% held by the top ten. The CDR3 has 17 amino acids. The V gene lost 1 base and the J gene lost 1 base, with 15 bases spanning the gap. Germline loops: CDR1 LGHNA, CDR2 YNFKEQ. The sequenced material came from PBMCs or a T cell subset sorted from them (not recorded which). The TCR originated in an adult woman who had mild COVID-19 (a few samples of this study predate the infection). Cell type and time point are not known. The chain carries TRBV4-2 and TRBJ2-3; D possibly corresponds to TRBD1 (5 bases). The CDR3 here is CASSQVEGVMGTDTQYF. CDR3 nucleotide sequence: TGTGCCAGCAGCCAAGTTGAAGGGGTTATGGGCACAGATACGCAGTATTTT.